The entry below gives a single T cell receptor (beta chain) sequence along with its context. No antigen is known for it. Germline V gives CDR1 WSHSY, CDR2 SAAADI. The CDR3 contains 14 residues. The trim removed 5 bases at V and 6 bases at J, leaving 7 bases unmatched. This entry belongs to a study of cytomegalovirus exposure and HLA in healthy donors. Study outcomes and limitations: The study listed approximately 170 cytomegalovirus-associated TCR beta chains.

The primer mix had 60 Vbeta and 13 Jbeta primers. Produced via immunoSEQ multiplex PCR; TCRdb's table is partial and in-frame only. The sample lists around 130,000 clones, around 78% seen once, with around 1.5% in the top ten. This clonotype was obtained from a woman younger than 35 in good health and CMV-seronegative. The sequenced material came from PBMCs. The chain is built from TRBV10-2 and TRBJ1-3, with 7 bases fitting TRBD1. CDR3 in amino acids: CASSKGQLENTIYF. CDR3 sequence (DNA): TGCGCCAGCAGTAAGGGACAGTTGGAAAACACCATATATTTT.